This T cell receptor (beta chain) stems from a study of cytomegalovirus exposure and HLA in healthy donors. General study results and limits: Among the sequence variants, a highly shared cluster was likely an artifact of sequencing. It was assumed in the presence/absence analyses that sequencing depth was roughly uniform across donors.

Likely unrecorded immune exposures existed in these nominally healthy donors. About this clone itself: The antigen is unknown.

Trimming took off 0 bases at V and 6 bases at J, with 9 bases between the two ends. CDR1 and CDR2 from the germline V gene are MNHEY and SMNVEV (reference sequence). The CDR3 length is 14 residues. Use of 60 Vbeta and 13 Jbeta primers characterized the PCR. Sequencing used immunoSEQ multiplex PCR; TCRdb keeps in-frame clones, though not all of them. The data show 100,000 or so clones, around 76% seen once. The chain links TRBV27 to TRBJ2-4; D may be TRBD1 (5 bases). The receptor's source is a woman between 45 and 60 years old in good health and CMV-seropositive. Material for sequencing was PBMCs. CDR3 nucleotide sequence: TGTGCCAGCAGTTTATCGGGCAGGGTAAACATTCAGTACTTC. Its protein is CASSLSGRVNIQYF.